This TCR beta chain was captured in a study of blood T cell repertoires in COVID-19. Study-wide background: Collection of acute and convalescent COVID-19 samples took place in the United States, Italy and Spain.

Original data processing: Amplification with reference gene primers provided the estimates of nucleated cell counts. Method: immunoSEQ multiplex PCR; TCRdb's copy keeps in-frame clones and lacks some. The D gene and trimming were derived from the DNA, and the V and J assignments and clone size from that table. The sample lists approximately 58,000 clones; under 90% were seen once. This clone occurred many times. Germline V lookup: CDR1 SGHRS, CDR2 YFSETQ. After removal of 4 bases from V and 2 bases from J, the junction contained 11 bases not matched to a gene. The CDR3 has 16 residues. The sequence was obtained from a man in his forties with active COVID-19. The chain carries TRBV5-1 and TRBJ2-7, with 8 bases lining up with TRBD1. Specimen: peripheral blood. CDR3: CASSTLAGGAPYEQYF. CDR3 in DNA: TGCGCCAGCAGCACCCTGGCAGGGGGCGCCCCCTACGAGCAGTACTTC.